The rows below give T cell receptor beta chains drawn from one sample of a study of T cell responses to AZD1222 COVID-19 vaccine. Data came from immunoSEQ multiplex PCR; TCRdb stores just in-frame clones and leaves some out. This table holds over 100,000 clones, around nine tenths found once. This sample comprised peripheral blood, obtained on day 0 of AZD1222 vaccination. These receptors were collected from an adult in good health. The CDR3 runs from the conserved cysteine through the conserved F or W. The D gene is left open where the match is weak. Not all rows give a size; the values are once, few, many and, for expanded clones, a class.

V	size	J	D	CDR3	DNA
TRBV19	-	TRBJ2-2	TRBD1	CASRFQAGTGGTGELFF	TGTGCCAGTAGATTTCAAGCGGGGACAGGGGGTACCGGGGAGCTGTTTTTT
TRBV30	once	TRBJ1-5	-	CAWERGGNQPQHF	TGTGCCTGGGAGAGGGGTGGCAATCAGCCCCAGCATTTT
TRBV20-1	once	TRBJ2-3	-	CSASNGREADTQYF	TGCAGTGCTAGTAACGGGAGAGAGGCAGATACGCAGTATTTT
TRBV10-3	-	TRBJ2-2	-	CAIRDGGLNTGELFF	TGTGCCATCAGGGATGGGGGGTTAAACACCGGGGAGCTGTTTTTT
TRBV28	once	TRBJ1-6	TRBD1	CASSSATGANSPLHF	TGTGCCAGCAGTTCCGCGACAGGGGCGAATTCACCCCTCCACTTT
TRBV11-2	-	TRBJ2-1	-	CASSSSPTDNEQFF	TGTGCCAGCAGCTCTAGCCCGACAGACAATGAGCAGTTCTTC
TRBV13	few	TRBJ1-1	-	CASRGLGGDTEAFF	TGTGCCAGCCGGGGGCTCGGGGGGGACACTGAAGCTTTCTTT
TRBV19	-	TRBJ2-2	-	CASKWGAANTGELFF	TGTGCCAGTAAGTGGGGCGCCGCGAACACCGGGGAGCTGTTTTTT
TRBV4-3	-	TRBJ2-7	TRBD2	CASSHRLAGTYEQYF	TGCGCCAGCAGCCACAGACTAGCGGGAACCTACGAGCAGTACTTC
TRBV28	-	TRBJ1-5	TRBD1	CASSSPDRGVGNQPQHF	TGTGCCAGCAGTAGCCCGGACAGGGGCGTCGGCAATCAGCCCCAGCATTTT
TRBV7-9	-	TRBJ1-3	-	CASSLASGNTIYF	TGTGCCAGCAGCTTGGCATCTGGAAACACCATATATTTT
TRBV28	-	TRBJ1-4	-	CAHRDSNEKLFF	TGTGCCCACAGGGATTCTAATGAAAAACTGTTTTTT
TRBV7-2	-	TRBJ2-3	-	CASTPSGKADTQYF	TGTGCCAGCACACCTTCGGGGAAAGCAGATACGCAGTATTTT
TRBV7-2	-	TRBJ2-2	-	CASSLLSGNTGELFF	TGTGCCAGCAGCTTACTTAGCGGGAACACCGGGGAGCTGTTTTTT
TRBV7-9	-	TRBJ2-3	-	CASSSRGAGTDTQYF	TGTGCCAGCAGCTCCAGGGGAGCAGGGACAGATACGCAGTATTTT
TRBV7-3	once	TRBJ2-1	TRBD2	CASRVAGGPWNEQFF	TGTGCCAGCAGAGTAGCGGGAGGCCCATGGAATGAGCAGTTCTTC
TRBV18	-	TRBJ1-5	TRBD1	CASSITSGQGEPQHF	TGTGCCAGCTCCATTACGTCGGGACAGGGAGAGCCCCAGCATTTT
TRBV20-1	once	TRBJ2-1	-	CSATHNEQFF	TGCAGTGCTACCCACAATGAGCAGTTCTTC
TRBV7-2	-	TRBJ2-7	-	CASSFRDPGLGEQYF	TGTGCCAGCAGCTTTAGGGACCCGGGACTGGGCGAGCAGTACTTC
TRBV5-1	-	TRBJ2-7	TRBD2	CASSRERGNSYEQYF	TGCGCCAGCAGCAGAGAGCGGGGGAACTCCTACGAGCAGTACTTC
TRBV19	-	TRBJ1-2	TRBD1	CASDAGGAGYGYTF	TGTGCCAGTGATGCAGGGGGGGCCGGCTATGGCTACACCTTC
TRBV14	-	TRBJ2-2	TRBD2	CASSQRPSGSSGELFF	TGTGCCAGCAGCCAACGTCCTAGCGGGAGTTCCGGGGAGCTGTTTTTT
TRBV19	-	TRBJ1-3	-	CASSIEGSGNTIYF	TGTGCCAGTAGTATTGAAGGATCTGGAAACACCATATATTTT
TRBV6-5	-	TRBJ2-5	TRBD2	CASSYGLVQETQYF	TGTGCCAGCAGTTACGGACTAGTACAAGAGACCCAGTACTTC
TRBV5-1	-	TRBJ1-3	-	CASSDQPGGGNTIYF	TGCGCCAGCAGCGATCAACCAGGCGGTGGAAACACCATATATTTT
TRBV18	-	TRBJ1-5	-	CASSPQGGLGQPQHF	TGTGCCAGCTCACCACAGGGAGGATTGGGGCAGCCCCAGCATTTT
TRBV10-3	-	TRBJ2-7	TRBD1	CAISDPGTGGSYEQYF	TGTGCCATCAGTGACCCGGGGACAGGGGGCTCCTACGAGCAGTACTTC
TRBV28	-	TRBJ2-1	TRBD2	CASSLFGLAGGGSYNEQFF	TGTGCCAGCAGTTTATTTGGACTAGCGGGAGGAGGGTCCTACAATGAGCAGTTCTTC